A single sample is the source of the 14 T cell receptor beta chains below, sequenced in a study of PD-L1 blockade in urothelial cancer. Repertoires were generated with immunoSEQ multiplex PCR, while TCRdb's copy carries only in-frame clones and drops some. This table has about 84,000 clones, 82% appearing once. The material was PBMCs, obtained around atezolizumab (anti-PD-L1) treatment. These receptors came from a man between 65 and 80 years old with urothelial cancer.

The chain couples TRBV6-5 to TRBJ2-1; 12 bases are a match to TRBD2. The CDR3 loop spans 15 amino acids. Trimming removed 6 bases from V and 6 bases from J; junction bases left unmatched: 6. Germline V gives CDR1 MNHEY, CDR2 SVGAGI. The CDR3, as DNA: TGTGCCAGCAGCCCTACTAGCGGGGGGCCCAATGAGCAGTTCTTC. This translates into CASSPTSGGPNEQFF.

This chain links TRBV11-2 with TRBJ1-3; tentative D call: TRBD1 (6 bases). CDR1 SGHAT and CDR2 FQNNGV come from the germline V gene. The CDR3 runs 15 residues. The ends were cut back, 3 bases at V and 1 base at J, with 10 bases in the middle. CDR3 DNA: TGTGCCAGCAGCTTGAACAGGGTTTCTGGAAACACCATATATTTT. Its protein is CASSLNRVSGNTIYF.

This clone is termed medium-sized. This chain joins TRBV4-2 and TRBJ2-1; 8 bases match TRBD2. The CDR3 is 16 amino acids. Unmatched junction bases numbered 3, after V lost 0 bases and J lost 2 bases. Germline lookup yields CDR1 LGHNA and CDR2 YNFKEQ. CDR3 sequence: CASSQDPGGAYNEQFF. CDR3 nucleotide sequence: TGTGCCAGCAGCCAAGACCCCGGGGGGGCCTACAATGAGCAGTTCTTC.

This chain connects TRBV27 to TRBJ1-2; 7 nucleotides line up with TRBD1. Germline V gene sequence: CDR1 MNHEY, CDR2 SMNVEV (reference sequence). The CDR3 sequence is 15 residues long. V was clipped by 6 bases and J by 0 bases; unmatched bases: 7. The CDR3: CASRITGDPNYGYTF. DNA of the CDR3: TGTGCCAGCAGAATAACAGGGGACCCTAACTATGGCTACACCTTC.

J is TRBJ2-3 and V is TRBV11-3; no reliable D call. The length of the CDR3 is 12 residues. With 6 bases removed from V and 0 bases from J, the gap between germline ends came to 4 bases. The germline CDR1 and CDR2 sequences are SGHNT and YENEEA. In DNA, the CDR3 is TGTGCCAGCAGTCCTAGCACAGATACGCAGTATTTT. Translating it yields CASSPSTDTQYF. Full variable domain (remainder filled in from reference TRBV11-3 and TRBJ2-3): EAGVVQSPRYKIIEKKQPVAFWCNPISGHNTLYWYLQNLGQGPELLIRYENEEAVDDSQLPKDRFSAERLKGVDSTLKIQPAELGDSAVYLCASSPSTDTQYFGPGTRLTVL.

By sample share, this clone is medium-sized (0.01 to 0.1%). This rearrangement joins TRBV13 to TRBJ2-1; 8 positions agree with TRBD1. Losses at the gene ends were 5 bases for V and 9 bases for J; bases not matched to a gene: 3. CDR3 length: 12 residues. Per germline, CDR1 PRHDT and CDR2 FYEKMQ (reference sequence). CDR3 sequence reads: CASSTDRGEQFF. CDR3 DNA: TGTGCCAGCAGCACCGACAGGGGTGAGCAGTTCTTC.

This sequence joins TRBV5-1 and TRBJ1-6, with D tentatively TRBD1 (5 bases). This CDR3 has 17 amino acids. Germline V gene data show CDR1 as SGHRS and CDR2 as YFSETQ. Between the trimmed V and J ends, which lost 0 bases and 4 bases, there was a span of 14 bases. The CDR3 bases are TGCGCCAGCAGCTTGGCCAGATCGGACACATATAATTCACCCCTCCACTTT. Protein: CASSLARSDTYNSPLHF. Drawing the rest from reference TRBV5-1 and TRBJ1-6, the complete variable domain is KAGVTQTPRYLIKTRGQQVTLSCSPISGHRSVSWYQQTPGQGLQFLFEYFSETQRNKGNFPGRFSGRQFSNSRSEMNVSTLELGDSALYLCASSLARSDTYNSPLHFGNGTRLTVT.

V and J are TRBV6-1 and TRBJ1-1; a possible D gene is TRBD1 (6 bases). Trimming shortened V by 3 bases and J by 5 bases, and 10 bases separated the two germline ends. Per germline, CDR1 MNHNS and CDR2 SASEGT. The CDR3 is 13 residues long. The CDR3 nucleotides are TGTGCCAGCAGTGACTTACAGGGAACTGAAGCTTTCTTT. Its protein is CASSDLQGTEAFF.

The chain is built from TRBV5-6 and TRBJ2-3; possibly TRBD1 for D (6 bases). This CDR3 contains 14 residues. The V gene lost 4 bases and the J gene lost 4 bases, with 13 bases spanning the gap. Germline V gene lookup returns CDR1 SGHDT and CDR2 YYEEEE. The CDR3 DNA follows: TGTGCCAGCAGCACCACAGGGACCTCAGATACGCAGTATTTT. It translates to CASSTTGTSDTQYF.

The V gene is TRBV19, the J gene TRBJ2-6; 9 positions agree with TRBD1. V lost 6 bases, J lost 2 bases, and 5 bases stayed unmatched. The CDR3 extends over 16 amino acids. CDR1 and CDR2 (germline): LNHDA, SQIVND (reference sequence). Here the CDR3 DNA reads TGTGCCAGTAGCCACAGGGGGCTGACTGGGGCCAACGTCCTGACTTTC. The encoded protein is CASSHRGLTGANVLTF.

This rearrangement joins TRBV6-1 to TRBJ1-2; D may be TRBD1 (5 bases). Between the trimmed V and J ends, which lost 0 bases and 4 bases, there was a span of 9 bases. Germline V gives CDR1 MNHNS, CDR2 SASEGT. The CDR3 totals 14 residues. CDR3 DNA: TGTGCCAGCAGTGAAGCGGGAGGGGTCTATGGCTACACCTTC. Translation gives CASSEAGGVYGYTF.

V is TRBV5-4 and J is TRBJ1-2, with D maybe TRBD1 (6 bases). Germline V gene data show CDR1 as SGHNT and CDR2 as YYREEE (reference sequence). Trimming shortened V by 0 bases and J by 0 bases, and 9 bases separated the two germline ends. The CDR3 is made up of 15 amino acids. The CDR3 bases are TGTGCCAGCAGCTTGGAGACAGGTGCTAACTATGGCTACACCTTC. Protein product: CASSLETGANYGYTF.

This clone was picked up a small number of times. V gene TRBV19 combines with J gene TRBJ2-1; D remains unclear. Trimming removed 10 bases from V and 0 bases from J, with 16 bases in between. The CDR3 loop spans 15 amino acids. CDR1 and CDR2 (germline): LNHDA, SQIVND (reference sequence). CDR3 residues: CATSRMRSSYNEQFF. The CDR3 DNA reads TGTGCCACCAGCAGGATGAGAAGCTCCTACAATGAGCAGTTCTTC.

CDR3 sequence reads: CASSRGDRDENEQYF. The CDR3 DNA is TGTGCCAGCAGTAGGGGGGACAGGGATGAAAACGAGCAGTACTTC. The chain joins TRBV6-5 to TRBJ2-7; 9 bases are a match to TRBD1. The ends lost 5 bases at V and 5 bases at J; junction bases unmatched: 10. This CDR3 spans 15 amino acids. CDR1 and CDR2 (germline): MNHEY, SVGAGI.